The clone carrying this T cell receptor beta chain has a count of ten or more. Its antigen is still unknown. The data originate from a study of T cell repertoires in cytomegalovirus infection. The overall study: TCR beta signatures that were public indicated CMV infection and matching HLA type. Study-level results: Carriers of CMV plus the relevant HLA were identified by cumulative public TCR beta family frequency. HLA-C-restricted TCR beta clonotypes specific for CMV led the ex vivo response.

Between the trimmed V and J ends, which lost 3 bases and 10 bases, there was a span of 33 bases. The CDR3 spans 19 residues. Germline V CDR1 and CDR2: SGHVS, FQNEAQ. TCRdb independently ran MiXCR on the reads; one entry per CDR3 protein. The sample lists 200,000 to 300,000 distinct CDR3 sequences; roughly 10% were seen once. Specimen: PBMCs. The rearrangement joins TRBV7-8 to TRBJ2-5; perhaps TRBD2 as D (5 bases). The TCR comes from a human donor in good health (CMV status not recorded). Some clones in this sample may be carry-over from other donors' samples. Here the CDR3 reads CASSFGASSGPYLRRDQYF. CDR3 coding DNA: TGTGCCAGCAGCTTTGGAGCCTCAAGCGGTCCGTACCTTAGAAGGGACCAGTACTTC.